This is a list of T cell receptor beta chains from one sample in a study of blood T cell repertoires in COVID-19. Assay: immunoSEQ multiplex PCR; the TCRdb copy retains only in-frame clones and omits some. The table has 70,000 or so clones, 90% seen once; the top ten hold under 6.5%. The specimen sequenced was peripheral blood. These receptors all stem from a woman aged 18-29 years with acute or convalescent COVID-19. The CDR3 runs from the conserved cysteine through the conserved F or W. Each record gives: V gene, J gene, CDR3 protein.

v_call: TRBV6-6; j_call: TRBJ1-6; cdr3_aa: CASSYLYSPLHF
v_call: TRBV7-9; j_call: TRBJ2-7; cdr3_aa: CASSLGQQYEQYF
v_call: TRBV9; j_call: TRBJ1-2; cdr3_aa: CASSVDGGAGYGYTF
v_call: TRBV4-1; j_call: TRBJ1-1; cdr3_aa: CASSQIQGAMNTEAFF
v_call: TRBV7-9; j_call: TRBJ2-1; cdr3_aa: CASGRPSGSWNEQFF
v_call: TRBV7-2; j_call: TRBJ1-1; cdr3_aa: CASSSQGAYTEAFF
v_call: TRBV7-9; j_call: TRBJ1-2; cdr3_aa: CASSLGQGSGYTF
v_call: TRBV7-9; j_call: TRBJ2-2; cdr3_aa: CASTQGGTGELFF
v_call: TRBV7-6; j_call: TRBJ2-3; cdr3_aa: CASSSPPGTRTDTQYF
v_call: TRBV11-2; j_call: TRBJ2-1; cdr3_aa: CASSLDLAESNEQFF
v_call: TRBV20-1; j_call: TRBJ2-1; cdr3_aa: CSATRDNEQFF
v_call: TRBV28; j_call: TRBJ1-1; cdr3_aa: CASCNRGPGTEAFF
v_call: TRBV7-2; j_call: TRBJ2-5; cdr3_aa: CASSPDRGQETQYF
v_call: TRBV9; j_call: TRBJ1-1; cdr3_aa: CASSAGRTGETEAFF
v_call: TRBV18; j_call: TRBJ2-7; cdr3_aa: CASSGSAGGPYEQYF
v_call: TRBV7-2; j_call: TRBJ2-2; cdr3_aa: CASSLLGGSANTGELFF
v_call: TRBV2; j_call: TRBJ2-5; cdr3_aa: CASSSDTVLSRQETQYF
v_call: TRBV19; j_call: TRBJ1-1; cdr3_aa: CASIRTGGNTEAFF
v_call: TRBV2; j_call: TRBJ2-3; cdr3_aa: CASRETSASTDTQYF
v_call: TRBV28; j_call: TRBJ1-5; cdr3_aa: CASRDGQGGRPQHF
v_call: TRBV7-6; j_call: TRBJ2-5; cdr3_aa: CASSFLAGGQETQYF
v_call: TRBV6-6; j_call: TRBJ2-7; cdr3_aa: CASSYSDGTSDYEQYF
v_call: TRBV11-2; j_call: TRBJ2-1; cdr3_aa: CASSSYRDRGRNEQFF
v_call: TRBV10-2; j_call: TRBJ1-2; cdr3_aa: CASSEPNRGGYTF
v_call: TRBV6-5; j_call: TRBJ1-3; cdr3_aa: CATIPGQGSGNTIYF
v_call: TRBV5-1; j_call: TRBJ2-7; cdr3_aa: CASSLAGGGSYEQYF
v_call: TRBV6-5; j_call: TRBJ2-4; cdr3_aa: CASRDYKNIQYF
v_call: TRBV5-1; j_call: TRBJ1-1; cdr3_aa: CASSLGFGQGWTEAFF
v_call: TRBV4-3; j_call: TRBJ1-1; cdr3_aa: CASSQEEVGQGRTEAFF
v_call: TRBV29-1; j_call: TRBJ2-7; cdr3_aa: CSVEDSFSYEQYF
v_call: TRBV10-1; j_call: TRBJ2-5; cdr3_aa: CASSTGTSQETQYF
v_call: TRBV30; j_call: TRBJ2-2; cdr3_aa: CAWSRLASTGELFF
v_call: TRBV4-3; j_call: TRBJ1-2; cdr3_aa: CASRQAGQGDYGYTF
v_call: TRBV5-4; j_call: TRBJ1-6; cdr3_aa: CASSVDRDSPLHF
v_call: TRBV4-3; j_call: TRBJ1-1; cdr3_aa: CASSQDIQREITEAFF
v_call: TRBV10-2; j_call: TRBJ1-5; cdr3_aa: CASSGGPSNQPQHF
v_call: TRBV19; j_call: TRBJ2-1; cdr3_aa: CASSMRQDSYNEQFF
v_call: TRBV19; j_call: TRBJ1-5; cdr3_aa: CASSRGGYQPQHF
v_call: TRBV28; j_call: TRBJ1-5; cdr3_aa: CASSFTHGSNQPQHF
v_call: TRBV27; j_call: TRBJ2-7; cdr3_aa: CASSLRPRGEQYF
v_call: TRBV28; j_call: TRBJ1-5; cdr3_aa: CASSPGDRLRPQHF
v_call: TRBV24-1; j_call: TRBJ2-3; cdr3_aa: CATSERGDTQYF